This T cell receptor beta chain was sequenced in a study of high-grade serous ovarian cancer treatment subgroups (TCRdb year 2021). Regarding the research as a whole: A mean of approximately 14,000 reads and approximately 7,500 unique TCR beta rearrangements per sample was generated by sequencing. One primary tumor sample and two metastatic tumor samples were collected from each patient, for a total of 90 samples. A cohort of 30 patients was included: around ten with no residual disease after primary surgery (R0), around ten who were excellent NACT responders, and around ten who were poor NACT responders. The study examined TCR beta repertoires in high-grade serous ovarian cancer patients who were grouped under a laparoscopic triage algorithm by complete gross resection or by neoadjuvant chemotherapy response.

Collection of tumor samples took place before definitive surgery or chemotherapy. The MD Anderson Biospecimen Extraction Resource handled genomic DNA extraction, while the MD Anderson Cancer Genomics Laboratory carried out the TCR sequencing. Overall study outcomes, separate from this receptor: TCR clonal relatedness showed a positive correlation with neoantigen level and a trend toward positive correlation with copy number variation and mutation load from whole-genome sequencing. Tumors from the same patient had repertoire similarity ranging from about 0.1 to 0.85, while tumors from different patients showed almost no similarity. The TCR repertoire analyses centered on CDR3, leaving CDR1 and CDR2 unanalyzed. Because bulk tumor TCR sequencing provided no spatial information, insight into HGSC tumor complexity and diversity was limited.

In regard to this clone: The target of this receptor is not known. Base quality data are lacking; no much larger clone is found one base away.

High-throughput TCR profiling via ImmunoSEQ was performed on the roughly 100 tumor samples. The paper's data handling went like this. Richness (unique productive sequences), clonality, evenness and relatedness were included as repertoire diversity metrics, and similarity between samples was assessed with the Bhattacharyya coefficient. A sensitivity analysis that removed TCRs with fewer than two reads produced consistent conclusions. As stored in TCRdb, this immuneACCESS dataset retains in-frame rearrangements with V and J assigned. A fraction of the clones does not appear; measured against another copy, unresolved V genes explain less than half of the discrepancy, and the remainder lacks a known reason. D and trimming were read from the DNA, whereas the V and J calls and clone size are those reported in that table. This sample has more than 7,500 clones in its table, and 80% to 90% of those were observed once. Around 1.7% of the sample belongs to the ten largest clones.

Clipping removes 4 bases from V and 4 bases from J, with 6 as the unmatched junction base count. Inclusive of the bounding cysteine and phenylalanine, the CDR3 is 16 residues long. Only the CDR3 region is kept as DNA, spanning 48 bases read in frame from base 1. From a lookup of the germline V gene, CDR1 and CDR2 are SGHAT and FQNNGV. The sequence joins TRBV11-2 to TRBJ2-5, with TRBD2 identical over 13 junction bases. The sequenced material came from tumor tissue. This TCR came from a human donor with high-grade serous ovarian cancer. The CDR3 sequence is CASSSGTSGMGETQYF. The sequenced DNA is TGTGCCAGCAGCTCCGGGACTAGCGGGATGGGAGAGACCCAGTACTTC.